This T cell receptor beta chain was observed in a study of blood T cell repertoires in COVID-19. About the research overall: Samples taken during acute and convalescent COVID-19 were collected in the United States, Italy and Spain. T cells, B-cell-depleted T cells, or PBMCs provided the cDNA or gDNA that served as material.

Under the authors' procedure: The authors estimated nucleated cell counts from reference gene primer amplification. Profiling relied on immunoSEQ multiplex PCR, and the TCRdb table lists in-frame clones only, not all of them. V, J and clone size derive from that table, while D and trimming were established from the DNA sequence. The sample has 35,000 to 45,000 clones, roughly 87% seen once. The CDR3 is 13 residues long. The V gene lost 6 bases and the J gene lost 0 bases, with 9 bases spanning the gap. Germline CDR1 LGHDT, CDR2 YNNKEL (reference sequence). The sequenced material came from peripheral blood. This TCR came from a man aged 60-69 years with acute or convalescent COVID-19. This chain uses TRBV3-1 (or the pseudogene TRBV3-2) with TRBJ2-7, with a weak D call TRBD2 (5 bases). CDR3 bases: TGTGCCAGCAGACCGGGGAGCTCCTACGAGCAGTACTTC. Translating gives CASRPGSSYEQYF.